The next 25 T cell receptor beta chains were all read from a single sample in a study of regulatory T cells in long-lasting Graves disease. Arm-PCR of CDR3 regions and iRepertoire HTBI primers were the basis on which TCR beta libraries were built. From the multiplex PCR reads, TCRdb called clonotypes with MiXCR, one entry per CDR3 protein. Seen here are about 540,000 distinct CDR3 sequences, about 13% observed once, and the top ten hold 8% to 10%. Regarding time point: newly diagnosed GD, antithyroid drugs for less than 3 months. The TCR library used RNA extracted from PBMCs. These same records also appear under a second study, on T cells in Graves' hyperthyroidism and ophthalmopathy.

Sequencing was performed on peripheral blood mononuclear cells (PBMCs), taken at new diagnosis, from a patient treated with antithyroid drugs. The receptors shown here come from a man in his thirties or forties with Graves disease.

This clonotype was seen at least ten times. The J gene is TRBJ1-2, the V gene TRBV2; a possible D gene is TRBD1 (6 bases). CDR1 and CDR2 from the germline V gene are SNHLY and FYNNEI. V was pared by 6 bases and J by 6 bases, with 17 bases between. The CDR3 runs 14 residues. CDR3 sequence (DNA): TGTGCCAGCAGCAACAGGGCCCCCTCTCATGGCTACACCTTC. Translating it yields CASSNRAPSHGYTF.

In nucleotides, the CDR3 is TGTGCCAGCAGCTTAGCGCACGGACCAAGGGATGGCTACACCTTC. It translates to CASSLAHGPRDGYTF. The rearrangement links TRBV7-9 to TRBJ1-2, with D unresolved. Germline V gene lookup returns CDR1 SEHNR and CDR2 FQNEAQ (reference sequence). Trimming left V 0 bases short and J 6 bases short, with 14 bases between. This CDR3 contains 15 residues.

The sample holds a few counts of this clonotype. The genes are TRBV7-9 and TRBJ2-3; D assignment may be TRBD1 or TRBD2 (6 bases each). Trimming cost V 3 bases and J 5 bases, with 36 bases left between them. This CDR3 is 22 amino acids long. CDR1 and CDR2 (germline): SEHNR, FQNEAQ (reference sequence). CDR3 amino acids: CASSFKGGALPRSTSSGDTQYF. CDR3 bases: TGTGCCAGCAGCTTTAAAGGGGGAGCACTGCCGCGCTCGACTAGTTCGGGAGATACGCAGTATTTT.

This clonotype was seen repeatedly, ten times or more. The J gene is TRBJ2-5, the V gene TRBV15, with D unresolved. This CDR3 is 14 amino acids long. Between the trimmed V and J ends, which lost 5 bases and 4 bases, there was a span of 14 bases. Germline-derived CDR1 and CDR2 are LNHNV and YYDKDF (reference sequence). DNA of the CDR3: TGTGCCACCAGCCCATCGCGAGCAGCAGAGACCCAGTACTTC. Translating it yields CATSPSRAAETQYF. The variable domain in full, with the rest retrieved from reference TRBV15 and TRBJ2-5, is DAMVIQNPRYQVTQFGKPVTLSCSQTLNHNVMYWYQQKSSQAPKLLFHYYDKDFNNEADTPDNFQSRRPNTSFCFLDIRSPGLGDTAMYLCATSPSRAAETQYFGPGTRLLVL.

This clonotype was picked up a small number of times. Mismatch with germline at one junction end may stem from a read error. The chain recombines TRBV20-1 with TRBJ2-1, with 8 nucleotides matching TRBD2. The CDR3 length is 15 residues. Germline lookup yields CDR1 DFQATT and CDR2 SNEGSKA (reference sequence). As DNA, the CDR3 is TGCAGTGACCAAGCGGGAGAGCGGTCCTACATTGAGCAGTTCTTC. Its translation: CSDQAGERSYIEQFF.

The sample holds many counts of this clonotype. The chain links TRBV6-1 to TRBJ2-2, with 9 bases fitting TRBD2. Germline V gene sequence: CDR1 MNHNS, CDR2 SASEGT. V lost 7 bases and J lost 1; bases outside the gene matches: 4. This CDR3 contains 15 residues. The DNA for the CDR3 is TGTGCCAGCACCAAGACTAGCGGGAACACCGGGGAGCTGTTTTTT. Translating it yields CASTKTSGNTGELFF.

The genes are TRBV12-3 or TRBV12-4 and TRBJ2-3; 9 bases line up with TRBD2. With 2 bases clipped from V and 6 bases from J, the junction kept 9 bases outside the gene matches. CDR3 length equals 16 residues. The CDR3 DNA is TGTGCCAGCAGTTTACCAGCGGGAGGAAGTGGTGATACGCAGTATTTT. It yields the protein CASSLPAGGSGDTQYF.

This clonotype was seen more than once but under ten times. This chain joins TRBV10-2 and TRBJ2-3, with TRBD2 identical over 10 bases. The J segment lost 2 bases and the V segment lost 7 bases, leaving 6 bases of the junction unmatched. Germline-derived CDR1 and CDR2 are WSHSY and SAAADI. The CDR3 contains 15 residues. The CDR3, as DNA: TGCGCCAGCAATTCCGGGACTAGCGTCACAGATACGCAGTATTTT. Translated, it gives CASNSGTSVTDTQYF.

Ten or more counts support this clonotype. The CDR3 DNA is TGTGCCAGCAGCCCTACGGGGGGAGTGAATGGCTACACCTTC. Its translation is CASSPTGGVNGYTF. The J gene is TRBJ1-2, the V gene TRBV5-5; D may be TRBD1 (5 bases). The CDR3 loop spans 14 amino acids. Germline CDR1 SGHKS, CDR2 YYEKEE (reference sequence). V gave up 4 bases and J gave up 6 bases, with 16 bases separating them. The full variable domain, rest sourced from reference TRBV5-5 and TRBJ1-2, is DAGVTQSPTHLIKTRGQQVTLRCSPISGHKSVSWYQQVLGQGPQFIFQYYEKEERGRGNFPDRFSARQFPNYSSELNVNALLLGDSALYLCASSPTGGVNGYTFGSGTRLTVV.

The chain combines TRBV29-1 with TRBJ2-3; TRBD1 matches at 8 bases. From germline, CDR1 is SQVTM and CDR2 ANQGSEA. The ends lost 3 bases at V and 7 bases at J; junction bases unmatched: 15. The CDR3 is 16 amino acids. CDR3 loop: CSVERTGYEADHTQYF. CDR3 nucleotide sequence: TGCAGCGTTGAGAGGACAGGGTACGAAGCCGATCATACGCAGTATTTT.

This clonotype showed up many times. The chain couples TRBV18 to TRBJ2-3; TRBD2 might be the D (5 bases). V shed 8 bases and J shed 1 base, with 10 bases lying between them. The CDR3 totals 13 residues. Looked up from germline, CDR1 is KGHSH and CDR2 is LQKENI. Here the CDR3 reads CASAERRTDTQYF. DNA of the CDR3: TGTGCCAGCGCGGAGCGGCGCACAGATACGCAGTATTTT.

This clonotype has a handful of counts. The chain recombines TRBV5-1 with TRBJ2-1, with D uncertain. The germline V gene has CDR1 SGHRS and CDR2 YFSETQ. The CDR3 spans 15 residues. V dropped 1 base and J dropped 10 bases, with 18 bases sitting between them. CDR3 sequence: CASSLLITTKGEQFF. The CDR3, as DNA: TGCGCCAGCAGCTTGCTTATCACCACGAAGGGAGAGCAGTTCTTC.

About this clonotype: The likely explanation is a read error, given a far larger clone one base away. The chain has TRBV6-1 and TRBJ2-3; 7 nucleotides align to TRBD2. Germline-derived CDR1 and CDR2 are MNHNS and SASEGT. V lost 5 bases and J lost 11; bases outside the gene matches: 16. This CDR3 spans 15 amino acids. Written as DNA, the CDR3 is TGTGCCAGCAGTCAACCGGGACTATTGTCTGATGTGCAGTATTTT. The encoded protein is CASSQPGLLSDVQYF.

A remark on this clonotype: This sequence may be a read error, since a much larger clone differs from it by one base. The J gene is TRBJ2-1, the V gene TRBV20-1; no clear D gene. The germline V gene has CDR1 DFQATT and CDR2 SNEGSKA (reference sequence). CDR3 length: 10 residues. V lost 8 bases and J 6 bases, leaving 8 bases between the germline ends. The CDR3 spells CSTAPNEQFF. The CDR3 coding sequence is TGCAGTACCGCCCCCAATGAGCAGTTCTTC.

This clonotype was counted many times. The gene calls are TRBV6-5 and TRBJ1-6; no firm D call. This CDR3 comprises 16 residues. V was pared by 0 bases and J by 7 bases, with 13 bases between. Germline V gene lookup returns CDR1 MNHEY and CDR2 SVGAGI. CDR3 sequence: CASSYSRRVYNSPLHF. CDR3 in DNA: TGTGCCAGCAGTTACTCGAGGAGGGTATACAATTCACCCCTCCACTTT.

This clonotype was seen a few times. The CDR3 reads CSARGRGLGPYEQYF. CDR3 in DNA: TGCAGTGCTAGAGGAAGGGGGCTGGGCCCCTACGAGCAGTACTTC. The rearrangement uses TRBV20-1 and TRBJ2-7; 7 positions agree with TRBD1. The junction had 8 bases not matched to a gene; V was cut back by 1 base and J by 2 bases. Germline V gene lookup returns CDR1 DFQATT and CDR2 SNEGSKA (reference sequence). The CDR3 is 15 residues long.

In its sample, this clonotype was seen many times. The CDR3 loop is CASSYSGTASYEQYF. The CDR3 DNA sequence: TGTGCCAGCAGTTACTCGGGGACAGCTTCCTACGAGCAGTACTTC. This chain links TRBV6-5 with TRBJ2-7; 7 bases align to TRBD1. The CDR3 totals 15 residues. Germline trimming cut 0 bases from V and 1 base from J; bases unmatched to any gene: 3. Germline values: CDR1 MNHEY, CDR2 SVGAGI.

On this clonotype itself: An end of the junction does not agree with germline; a read error may underlie this. The V call is TRBV5-4, the J call TRBJ2-5, with D possibly being TRBD2 (6 bases). CDR3 length equals 16 residues. CDR1 is SGHNT, CDR2 YYREEE, per germline (reference sequence). CDR3 DNA: TGTGCCAGCAGCTTGGAACCAGCGGGCATTCAAGAGGCCCAGTACTTC. It translates to CASSLEPAGIQEAQYF.

This clonotype has at least ten counts. The chain couples TRBV6-1 to TRBJ2-1; 7 bases line up with TRBD1. Trimming removed 6 bases from V and 2 bases from J; junction bases left unmatched: 7. This CDR3 region has 15 residues. Germline V gene data show CDR1 as MNHNS and CDR2 as SASEGT. Here the CDR3 DNA reads TGTGCCAGCAGCACCGGACAGGTCGCCTACAATGAGCAGTTCTTC. This sequence encodes CASSTGQVAYNEQFF.

In this sample, this clonotype turned up many times. The chain joins TRBV27 to TRBJ2-2; weak D call: TRBD2 (6 bases). Germline V gene sequence: CDR1 MNHEY, CDR2 SMNVEV (reference sequence). Trimming took off 7 bases at V and 5 bases at J, with 17 bases between the two ends. This CDR3 is built from 15 residues. The CDR3: CASMFGGAGTGELFF. The CDR3 DNA reads as TGTGCCAGCATGTTTGGCGGGGCGGGTACCGGGGAGCTGTTTTTT.

Concerning this clonotype itself: This could be a read error, since a much larger clone is one nucleotide away. This rearrangement joins TRBV6-1 to TRBJ1-1; D is unclear. Germline CDR1 and CDR2: MNHNS and SASEGT. CDR3 size: 10 residues. CDR3 protein: CASRRLEALF. As DNA, the CDR3 is TGTGCCAGCCGAAGACTTGAAGCTCTCTTT.

This clonotype came up many times. The chain couples TRBV11-2 to TRBJ2-5; 8 bases align to TRBD2. The germline V gene has CDR1 SGHAT and CDR2 FQNNGV. Unmatched junction bases numbered 10, after V lost 8 bases and J lost 2 bases. The CDR3 has 15 residues. DNA for the CDR3: TGTGCCAGCGGCGTGACTACTAGCGGACAAGAGACCCAGTACTTC. Amino acids: CASGVTTSGQETQYF.

This clonotype was counted many times. The V and J genes are TRBV20-1 and TRBJ2-3; D possibly corresponds to TRBD1 (6 bases). Germline V gene data show CDR1 as DFQATT and CDR2 as SNEGSKA (reference sequence). Deletions cut 2 bases from V and 0 bases from J, with 12 bases between. The CDR3 loop spans 15 amino acids. The CDR3 nucleotides read TGCAGTGCTAGATCTCAGGGGTCTAGCACAGATACGCAGTATTTT. This codes for CSARSQGSSTDTQYF.

In this sample, this clonotype turned up many times. V is TRBV12-5 and J is TRBJ2-5; no clear D gene. Germline assignment: CDR1 LGHNT and CDR2 FRNRAP. V gave up 2 bases and J gave up 2 bases, with 3 bases separating them. The CDR3 has 12 amino acids. The DNA for the CDR3 is TGTGCTAGTGGTTTGCCTCAAGAGACCCAGTACTTC. As protein: CASGLPQETQYF.

This clonotype was seen ten or more times. The gene calls are TRBV29-1 and TRBJ2-3; tentatively, D is TRBD1 or TRBD2 (6 bases each). Germline V gene lookup returns CDR1 SQVTM and CDR2 ANQGSEA. V was pared by 0 bases and J by 5 bases, with 15 bases between. CDR3 size: 15 residues. The CDR3 sequence is CSVEDSGGQGDTQYF. DNA for the CDR3: TGCAGCGTTGAAGACAGTGGGGGGCAGGGAGATACGCAGTATTTT.